Sequencing of this T cell receptor beta chain was carried out in a study of T cell responses to AZD1222 COVID-19 vaccine. Whole-study results and caveats: Researchers report vaccine-associated CD4 TCRs spanning spike, with dominance at 160-218 and 743-854. Reportedly, nearly half the spike-specific TCRs target unmutated variant regions.

Using immunoSEQ multiplex PCR, the repertoire was profiled, and TCRdb retains in-frame clones only, with some absent. The profile shows 150,000 to 200,000 clones, less than 95% of them singletons. Notes on this clone: The antigen remains undetermined.

The CDR3 consists of 15 residues. With 5 bases clipped from V and 8 bases from J, the junction kept 7 bases outside the gene matches. Some second doses came at about 4 weeks and others at about 12 weeks; these were pooled. This chain connects TRBV5-3 to TRBJ1-6, with 10 bases that match TRBD1. TRBV5-3 falls under the ORF class, with uncertain function. The source was peripheral blood, collected 28 days after the second AZD1222 dose. The receptor's source is an adult who received the AZD1222 COVID-19 vaccine. The CDR3 region is CARSTGQGGDSPLHF. The DNA of the CDR3 is TGTGCCAGAAGTACCGGACAGGGGGGAGATTCACCCCTCCACTTT.